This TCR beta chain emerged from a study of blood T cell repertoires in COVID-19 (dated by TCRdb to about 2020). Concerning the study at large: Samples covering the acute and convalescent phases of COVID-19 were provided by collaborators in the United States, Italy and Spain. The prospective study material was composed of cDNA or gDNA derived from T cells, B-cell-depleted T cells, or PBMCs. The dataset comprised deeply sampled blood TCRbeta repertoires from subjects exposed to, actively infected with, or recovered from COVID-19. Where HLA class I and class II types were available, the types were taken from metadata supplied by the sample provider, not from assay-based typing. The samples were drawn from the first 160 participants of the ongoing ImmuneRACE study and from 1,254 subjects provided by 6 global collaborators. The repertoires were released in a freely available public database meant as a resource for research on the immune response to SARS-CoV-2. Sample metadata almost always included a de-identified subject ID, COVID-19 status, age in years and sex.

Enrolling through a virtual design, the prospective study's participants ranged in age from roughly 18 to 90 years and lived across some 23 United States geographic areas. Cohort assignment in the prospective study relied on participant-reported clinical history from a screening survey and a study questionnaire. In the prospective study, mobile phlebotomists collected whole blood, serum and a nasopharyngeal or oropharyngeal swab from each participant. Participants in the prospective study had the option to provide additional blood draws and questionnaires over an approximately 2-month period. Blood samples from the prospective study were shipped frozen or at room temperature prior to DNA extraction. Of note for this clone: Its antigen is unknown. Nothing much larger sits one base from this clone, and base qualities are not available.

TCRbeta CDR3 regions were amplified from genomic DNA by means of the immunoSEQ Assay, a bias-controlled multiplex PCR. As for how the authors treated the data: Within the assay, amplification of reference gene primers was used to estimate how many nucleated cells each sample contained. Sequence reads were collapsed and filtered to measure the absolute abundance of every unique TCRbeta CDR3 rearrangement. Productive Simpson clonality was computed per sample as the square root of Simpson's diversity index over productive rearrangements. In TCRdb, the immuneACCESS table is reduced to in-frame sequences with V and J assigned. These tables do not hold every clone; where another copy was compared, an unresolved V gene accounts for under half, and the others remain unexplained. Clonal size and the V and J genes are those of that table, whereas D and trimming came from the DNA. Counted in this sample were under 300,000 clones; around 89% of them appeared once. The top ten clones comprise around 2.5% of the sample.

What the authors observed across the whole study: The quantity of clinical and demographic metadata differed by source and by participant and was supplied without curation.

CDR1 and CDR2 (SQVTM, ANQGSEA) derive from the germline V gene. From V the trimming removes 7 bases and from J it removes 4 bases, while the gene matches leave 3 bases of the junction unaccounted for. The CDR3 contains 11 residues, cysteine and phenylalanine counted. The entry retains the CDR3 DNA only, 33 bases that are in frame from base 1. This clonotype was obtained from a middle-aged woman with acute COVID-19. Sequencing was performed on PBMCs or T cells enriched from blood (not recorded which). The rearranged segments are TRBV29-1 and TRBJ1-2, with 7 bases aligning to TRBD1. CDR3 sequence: CSARTGYGYTF. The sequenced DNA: TGCAGCGCGAGGACAGGCTATGGCTACACCTTC. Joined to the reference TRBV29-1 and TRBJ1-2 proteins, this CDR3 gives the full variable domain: SAVISQKPSRDICQRGTSLTIQCQVDSQVTMMFWYRQQPGQSLTLIATANQGSEATYESGFVIDKFPISRPNLTFSTLTVSNMSPEDSSIYLCSARTGYGYTFGSGTRLTVV.